The rows below give T cell receptor beta chains drawn from one sample of a study of control samples from healthy donors and cancer patients. TCRdb keeps only in-frame clones here, not all; method: immunoSEQ multiplex PCR. The table records about 140,000 clones, approximately 86% of them present only once. The material sequenced was blood. The receptors shown here come from a woman in her 30s in good health. The CDR3 runs from the conserved cysteine through the conserved F or W. A D gene is named only where the DNA matches it firmly. The listing skips clone size in some rows; elsewhere it reads once, few, many or a size class.

>-|TRBD2|TRBJ2-1|TRBV7-3
CASSLGLAEYNEQFF
TGTGCCAGCAGCTTAGGACTAGCCGAATACAATGAGCAGTTCTTC
>few|-|TRBJ2-7|TRBV2
CAIGDTNYEQYF
TGTGCCATCGGGGACACTAACTACGAGCAGTACTTC
>-|-|TRBJ1-1|TRBV18
CASSPLVNTEAFF
TGTGCCAGCTCACCTCTCGTGAACACTGAAGCTTTCTTT
>-|TRBD1|TRBJ2-7|TRBV28
CASSPGTGVLGYF
TGTGCCAGCAGTCCCGGGACAGGGGTTTTAGGGTACTTC
>once|-|TRBJ2-3|TRBV5-1
CASSAGGSTDTQYF
TGCGCCAGCAGCGCTGGGGGAAGCACAGATACGCAGTATTTT
>-|TRBD1|TRBJ1-1|TRBV5-1
CASSLYQGAGTEAFF
TGCGCCAGCAGCTTATATCAGGGGGCCGGGACTGAAGCTTTCTTT
>-|TRBD1|TRBJ2-1|TRBV9
CASSVEVWDRGGGEQFF
TGTGCCAGCAGCGTAGAGGTTTGGGACAGGGGTGGGGGTGAGCAGTTCTTC
>-|-|TRBJ2-7|TRBV10-1
CASSESNEQYF
TGCGCCAGCAGTGAGAGTAACGAGCAGTACTTC
>-|-|TRBJ2-1|TRBV7-3
CASSLTYPHNEQFF
TGTGCCAGCAGCTTAACGTATCCCCACAATGAGCAGTTCTTC
>-|TRBD2|TRBJ2-3|TRBV6-5
CASSMTSGGGDTQYF
TGTGCCAGCAGTATGACTAGCGGAGGGGGAGATACGCAGTATTTT
>-|-|TRBJ2-1|TRBV19
CASSISGTGIENEQFF
TGTGCCAGTAGTATTTCTGGGACGGGGATTGAGAATGAGCAGTTCTTC
>-|TRBD1|TRBJ2-5|TRBV2
CASSGGQGGWETQYF
TGTGCCAGCAGTGGAGGACAGGGTGGGTGGGAGACCCAGTACTTC
>-|TRBD2|TRBJ2-3|TRBV7-9
CASSLAGGSTDTQYF
TGTGCCAGCAGCTTAGCGGGAGGGAGCACAGATACGCAGTATTTT
>-|TRBD1|TRBJ2-2|TRBV9
CASSLGQGANTGELFF
TGTGCCAGCAGCCTCGGACAGGGGGCGAACACCGGGGAGCTGTTTTTT
>-|-|TRBJ1-2|TRBV6-4
CASSDSSLLVDARYYGYTF
TGTGCCAGCAGTGACTCGAGTCTTTTGGTGGACGCCCGATACTATGGCTACACCTTC
>-|-|TRBJ2-2|TRBV18
CASSPGGYTGELFF
TGTGCCAGCTCACCAGGGGGTTACACCGGGGAGCTGTTTTTT
>-|-|TRBJ2-4|TRBV21-1
CASSNWGKSKHIQYF
TGTGCCAGCAGCAATTGGGGGAAGTCTAAACACATTCAGTACTTC
>-|TRBD2|TRBJ2-1|TRBV5-1
CASSFSGSSYNEQFF
TGCGCCAGCAGCTTTAGCGGGAGCTCCTACAATGAGCAGTTCTTC
>-|-|TRBJ1-3|TRBV6-5
CASSPGTSGNTIYF
TGTGCCAGCAGTCCAGGGACCTCTGGAAACACCATATATTTT
>few|-|TRBJ1-1|TRBV28
CASSSPGQTFTEAFF
TGTGCCAGCAGTTCTCCGGGGCAGACTTTCACTGAAGCTTTCTTT
>-|-|TRBJ1-6|TRBV2
CASSEPGAVGSPLHF
TGTGCCAGCAGTGAACCAGGGGCGGTCGGTTCACCCCTCCACTTT
>-|-|TRBJ2-3|TRBV24-1
CATSDFGRTSTDTQYF
TGTGCCACCAGTGATTTTGGCAGAACTAGCACAGATACGCAGTATTTT
>-|TRBD1|TRBJ1-1|TRBV11-3
CASSLGQGRAFF
TGTGCCAGCAGCTTAGGACAGGGGAGGGCTTTCTTT
>-|TRBD1|TRBJ1-1|TRBV19
CASNNDRGMNTEAFF
TGTGCCAGTAACAACGACAGGGGCATGAACACTGAAGCTTTCTTT
>-|-|TRBJ2-5|TRBV19
CASSRTRQETQYF
TGTGCCAGTAGTCGGACAAGACAAGAGACCCAGTACTTC
>-|-|TRBJ2-3|TRBV21-1
CASTCEGGRFVADTQYF
TGTGCCAGCACTTGTGAGGGGGGGCGATTTGTAGCAGATACGCAGTATTTT
>-|-|TRBJ1-2|TRBV6-1
CASSEQGRHYGYTF
TGTGCCAGCAGTGAACAGGGGAGGCACTATGGCTACACCTTC
>-|-|TRBJ1-2|TRBV6-4
CASSEGPSDGYTF
TGTGCCAGCAGTGAGGGCCCTTCGGATGGCTACACCTTC
>once|-|TRBJ2-5|TRBV6-2/TRBV6-3
CASSPQPGEVGGEETQYF
TGTGCCAGCAGCCCTCAGCCGGGAGAGGTCGGTGGGGAAGAGACCCAGTACTTC
>-|-|TRBJ2-3|TRBV6-2/TRBV6-3
CASSIRTWTSTDTQYF
TGTGCCAGCAGTATCCGGACTTGGACTAGCACAGATACGCAGTATTTT
>-|-|TRBJ1-2|TRBV13
CASSLGMGQGAYGYTF
TGTGCCAGCAGCTTAGGTATGGGTCAGGGTGCCTATGGCTACACCTTC
>-|-|TRBJ2-1|TRBV27
CASSLNGNRDWALNEQFF
TGTGCCAGCAGTTTGAATGGTAACAGGGATTGGGCCCTCAATGAGCAGTTCTTC
>-|-|TRBJ1-2|TRBV6-1
CASSERVQVWGYTF
TGTGCCAGCAGTGAAAGGGTCCAGGTTTGGGGCTACACCTTC
>-|-|TRBJ1-2|TRBV11-2
CASSLEAVYGYTF
TGTGCCAGCAGCTTAGAGGCAGTCTATGGCTACACCTTC
>-|-|TRBJ1-3|TRBV9
CASSAQGNSGNTIYF
TGTGCCAGCAGCGCACAGGGAAACTCTGGAAACACCATATATTTT
>-|TRBD2|TRBJ2-7|TRBV4-2
CASSQVGLAYEQYF
TGTGCCAGCAGCCAAGTGGGACTAGCTTACGAGCAGTACTTC
>-|-|TRBJ2-1|TRBV11-2
CASSNKGVEEQFF
TGTGCCAGCAGTAATAAAGGGGTGGAGGAGCAGTTCTTC
>-|TRBD2|TRBJ2-4|TRBV11-2
CASSLVPYGRDIQYF
TGTGCCAGCAGCTTAGTTCCCTACGGGAGGGACATTCAGTACTTC
>-|-|TRBJ2-3|TRBV28
CASRSRAGPTDTQYF
TGTGCCAGCAGGAGTCGGGCGGGCCCCACAGATACACAGTATTTT
>-|TRBD2|TRBJ2-3|TRBV28
CASSLRTGTTTDTQYF
TGTGCCAGCAGCCTACGGACCGGGACTACCACAGATACGCAGTATTTT
>-|-|TRBJ2-4|TRBV10-1
CASSEWSGVGKNIQYF
TGCGCCAGCAGTGAGTGGTCGGGAGTCGGCAAAAACATTCAGTACTTC
>-|-|TRBJ1-2|TRBV7-8
CASSLREGDSYTF
TGTGCCAGCAGCTTACGTGAGGGAGACAGCTACACCTTC
>-|TRBD2|TRBJ2-5|TRBV19
CASSIGTSAYQETQYF
TGTGCCAGTAGTATAGGGACTAGCGCCTACCAAGAGACCCAGTACTTC
>once|-|TRBJ2-5|TRBV11-2
CASSFKSGGGETQYF
TGTGCCAGCAGCTTCAAAAGCGGCGGTGGGGAGACCCAGTACTTC
>-|TRBD1|TRBJ2-7|TRBV6-2/TRBV6-3
CASSYSRDRVNYEQYF
TGTGCCAGCAGTTACTCGAGGGACAGGGTTAACTACGAGCAGTACTTC
>-|-|TRBJ1-3|TRBV25-1
CASSEFAGDSGNTIYF
TGTGCCAGCAGTGAATTTGCAGGTGACTCTGGAAACACCATATATTTT
>-|-|TRBJ2-3|TRBV5-1
CASSNSGTDTQYF
TGCGCCAGCAGCAACTCAGGGACAGATACGCAGTATTTT
>-|-|TRBJ2-7|TRBV27
CASSPRDGEQYF
TGTGCCAGCAGTCCCAGGGACGGGGAGCAGTACTTC
>-|TRBD1|TRBJ1-1|TRBV4-1
CASSQVGQINTEAFF
TGCGCCAGCAGCCAGGTGGGACAGATAAACACTGAAGCTTTCTTT
>-|TRBD2|TRBJ2-1|TRBV30
CAWSVLSGRSDEQFF
TGTGCCTGGAGTGTACTGAGCGGGAGATCGGATGAGCAGTTCTTC